This T cell receptor (beta chain) was recorded in a study of blood T cell repertoires in COVID-19. Study as a whole: T cells, B-cell-depleted T cells, or PBMCs supplied cDNA or gDNA.

Per the original methods: Reference gene primer amplification in the assay estimated nucleated cell counts. Generated by immunoSEQ multiplex PCR, the TCRdb table keeps only in-frame clones and is missing some. That table is the source of V, J and clone size, and D and trimming were worked out from the DNA. Of 150,000 to 200,000 clones listed, just over 90% were seen once; the top ten hold roughly 1.9%. With 3 bases clipped from V and 7 bases from J, the junction kept 14 bases outside the gene matches. There are 17 residues in the CDR3. Germline CDR1 and CDR2: MGHRA and YSYEKL. Followed longitudinally, the Seattle patients had been enrolled during active infection.

J is TRBJ2-1 and V is TRBV4-1; the match to TRBD2 covers 8 bases. The sequenced material came from peripheral blood. The TCR was taken from a woman in her fifties or sixties with COVID-19, enrolled during active disease. CDR3 nucleotides: TGCGCCAGCAGCCAGGGGCCGGGAGCGGGGGTTTATAATGAGCAGTTCTTC. Encoded protein: CASSQGPGAGVYNEQFF.